The 2 T cell receptor beta chains listed next were all sequenced from one sample in a study of early T cells in non-severe SARS-CoV-2 infection. Each CDR3 protein is one row after TCRdb ran MiXCR on the 5' RACE reads. This table has some 40,000 distinct CDR3 sequences, around 4% appearing once. Sequencing was performed on whole blood. These receptors were taken from an adult who was a healthcare worker with PCR-confirmed SARS-CoV-2 infection or an uninfected control (not recorded which).

The chain has TRBV7-9 and TRBJ1-2, with 9 positions matching TRBD1. Losses at the gene ends were 5 bases for V and 2 bases for J; bases not matched to a gene: 3. The CDR3 extends over 14 amino acids. Germline assignment: CDR1 SEHNR and CDR2 FQNEAQ (reference sequence). CDR3 bases: TGTGCCAGCAGCCAAACAGGGGGCAACTATGGCTACACCTTC. Its protein is CASSQTGGNYGYTF.

V gene TRBV20-1 combines with J gene TRBJ2-3; 7 bases agree with TRBD2. Looked up from germline, CDR1 is DFQATT and CDR2 is SNEGSKA (reference sequence). V gave up 6 bases and J gave up 5 bases; unmatched junction bases: 14. The CDR3 is 15 amino acids. CDR3 in amino acids: CSANPGEGLIDTQYF. The CDR3 nucleotides are TGCAGTGCCAATCCCGGGGAGGGCCTTATAGATACGCAGTATTTT.